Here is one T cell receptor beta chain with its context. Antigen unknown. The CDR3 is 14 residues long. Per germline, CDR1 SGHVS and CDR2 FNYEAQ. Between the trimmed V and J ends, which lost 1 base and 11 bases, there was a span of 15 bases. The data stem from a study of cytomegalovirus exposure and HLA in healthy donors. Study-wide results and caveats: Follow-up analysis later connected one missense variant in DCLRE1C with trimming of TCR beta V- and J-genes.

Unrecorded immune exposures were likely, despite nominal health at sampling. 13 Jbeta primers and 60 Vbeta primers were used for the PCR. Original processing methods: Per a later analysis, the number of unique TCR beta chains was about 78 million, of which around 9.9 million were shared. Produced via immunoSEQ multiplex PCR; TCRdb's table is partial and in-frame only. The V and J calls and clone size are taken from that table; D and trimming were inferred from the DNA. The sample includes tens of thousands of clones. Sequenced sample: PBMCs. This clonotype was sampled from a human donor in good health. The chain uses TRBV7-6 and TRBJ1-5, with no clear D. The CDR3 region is CASSLGAGGGSQHF. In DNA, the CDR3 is TGTGCCAGCAGCTTAGGGGCTGGTGGCGGGTCCCAGCATTTT. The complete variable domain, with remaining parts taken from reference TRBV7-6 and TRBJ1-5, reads GAGVSQSPRYKVTKRGQDVALRCDPISGHVSLYWYRQALGQGPEFLTYFNYEAQQDKSGLPNDRFSAERPEGSISTLTIQRTEQRDSAMYRCASSLGAGGGSQHFGDGTRLSIL.